The sequence of this T cell receptor beta chain was determined in a study of blood T cells in healthy people across ages. As regards this clonotype: Its specificity is not known.

Regarding the study as a whole: Whereas aged donors had fewer naive CD4+ cells, long-lived donors had more of them and higher diversity.

The CDR3 is 14 residues long. CDR1 and CDR2 (germline): KGHDR, SFDVKD. V gave up 7 bases and J gave up 5 bases; unmatched junction bases: 6. For the second PCR, which ran for 7 to 11 cycles, a sample-barcoded 5' primer and a J-beta primer mix were used. TCRdb ran MiXCR on the 5' RACE reads and lists one entry per CDR3 protein. The table shows 1.5 million to 2 million distinct CDR3 sequences, with about 31% occurring only once. The source is a woman aged 25 to 39 in good health. The V gene is TRBV24-1, the J gene TRBJ2-5; the match to TRBD2 covers 10 bases. Sequences were obtained from blood. The chain's CDR3 is CATRDGGLAETQYF. The CDR3 DNA follows: TGTGCCACCAGGGATGGGGGACTAGCGGAGACCCAGTACTTC.